This entry lists 8 T cell receptor beta chains sequenced from one sample in a study of control samples from healthy donors and cancer patients. Method: immunoSEQ multiplex PCR; TCRdb's copy keeps in-frame clones and lacks some. The sample records roughly 170,000 clones, approximately 95% being singletons. The sequencing sample was made of blood. These receptors all stem from a man aged 18 to 35 in good health.

V is TRBV6-5 and J is TRBJ1-2, with D possibly being TRBD1 (5 bases). Germline V gene sequence: CDR1 MNHEY, CDR2 SVGAGI. CDR3 length equals 14 residues. V lost 8 bases and J 4 bases, leaving 17 bases between the germline ends. As DNA, the CDR3 is TGTGCCAGCCGTCAGGGCCCCCGGGTCTATGGCTACACCTTC. Translating it yields CASRQGPRVYGYTF.

This rearrangement joins TRBV30 to TRBJ2-5, with no clear D. V was trimmed by 0 bases and J by 0 bases, leaving 8 bases between them. The CDR3 runs 14 residues. Germline V gives CDR1 GTSNPN, CDR2 SVGIG (reference sequence). The CDR3 loop reads CAWSVSRDQETQYF. CDR3 in DNA: TGTGCCTGGAGTGTATCAAGGGACCAAGAGACCCAGTACTTC.

The V gene is TRBV18, the J gene TRBJ1-1; 7 positions agree with TRBD1. The germline gives CDR1 KGHSH, CDR2 LQKENI. The CDR3 runs to 16 residues. V lost 5 bases and J lost 1; bases outside the gene matches: 10. The CDR3 is CASSNKRGTANTEAFF. As DNA, the CDR3 is TGTGCCAGCTCAAATAAACGAGGGACAGCGAACACTGAAGCTTTCTTT. Based on the CDR3 plus reference TRBV18 and TRBJ1-1, the full variable domain is NAGVMQNPRHLVRRRGQEARLRCSPMKGHSHVYWYRQLPEEGLKFMVYLQKENIIDESGMPKERFSAEFPKEGPSILRIQQVVRGDSAAYFCASSNKRGTANTEAFFGQGTRLTVV.

This sequence joins TRBV5-1 and TRBJ2-3; D possibly matches TRBD1 or TRBD2 (6 bases each). CDR1 is SGHRS and CDR2 is YFSETQ in the germline V gene. This CDR3 comprises 16 residues. The V gene lost 0 bases and the J gene lost 1 base, with 12 bases spanning the gap. The CDR3 protein is CASSLGGGSRTDTQYF. Written as DNA, the CDR3 is TGCGCCAGCAGCTTGGGAGGGGGGAGCCGCACAGATACGCAGTATTTT.

The rearrangement links TRBV7-9 to TRBJ1-6; TRBD1 aligns across 7 bases. With 7 bases clipped from V and 0 bases from J, the junction kept 9 bases outside the gene matches. This CDR3 spans 17 amino acids. Germline V gene lookup returns CDR1 SEHNR and CDR2 FQNEAQ (reference sequence). The chain's CDR3 is CASTRITGDSYNSPLHF. In nucleotides, the CDR3 is TGTGCCAGCACCCGAATTACAGGGGACTCCTATAATTCACCCCTCCACTTT.

As concerns this clone: Other DNA sequences within the sample encode an identical CDR3. V usage is TRBV5-6 and J usage is TRBJ1-6; 11 bases align to TRBD1. Trimming took 3 bases from V and 8 from J; bases not matched to a gene: 1. Germline CDR1 SGHDT, CDR2 YYEEEE. The CDR3 runs to 14 residues. The CDR3 nucleotides read TGTGCCAGCAGCTGGGGACAGGGGGATTCACCCCTCCACTTT. This gives the protein CASSWGQGDSPLHF.

V and J are TRBV5-1 and TRBJ2-1; 11 bases agree with TRBD2. The CDR3 runs 16 residues. The V segment lost 4 bases and the J segment 5 bases; nucleotides outside the gene matches: 8. Germline loops: CDR1 SGHRS, CDR2 YFSETQ. CDR3 region: CASSVGILAGDNEQFF. DNA for the CDR3: TGCGCCAGCAGCGTGGGGATACTAGCGGGGGACAATGAGCAGTTCTTC.

This clone showed up just a few times. Different DNA sequences within this sample yield the same CDR3. The chain carries TRBV18 and TRBJ1-5; D perhaps matches TRBD1 (5 bases). The germline V gene encodes CDR1 KGHSH and CDR2 LQKENI. The CDR3 sequence is 13 residues long. Trimming took off 6 bases at V and 7 bases at J, with 13 bases between the two ends. For the CDR3, the DNA is TGTGCCAGCTCGCCGGGGGAATCCCAGCCCCAGCATTTT. Its translation is CASSPGESQPQHF. Drawing the rest from reference TRBV18 and TRBJ1-5, the complete variable domain is NAGVMQNPRHLVRRRGQEARLRCSPMKGHSHVYWYRQLPEEGLKFMVYLQKENIIDESGMPKERFSAEFPKEGPSILRIQQVVRGDSAAYFCASSPGESQPQHFGDGTRLSIL.